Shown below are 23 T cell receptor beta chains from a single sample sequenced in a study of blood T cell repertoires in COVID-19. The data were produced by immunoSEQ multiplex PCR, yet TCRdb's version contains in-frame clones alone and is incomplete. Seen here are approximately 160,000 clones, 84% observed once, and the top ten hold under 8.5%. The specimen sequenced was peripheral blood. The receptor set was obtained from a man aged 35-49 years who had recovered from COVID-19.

The CDR3 is CASSTGNQPQHF. The CDR3 nucleotides read TGTGCCAGCAGTACAGGTAATCAGCCCCAGCATTTT. V usage is TRBV2 and J usage is TRBJ1-5, with D maybe TRBD1 (5 bases). Trimming left V 5 bases short and J 4 bases short, with 6 bases between. The germline CDR1 and CDR2 sequences are SNHLY and FYNNEI. This CDR3 spans 12 amino acids.

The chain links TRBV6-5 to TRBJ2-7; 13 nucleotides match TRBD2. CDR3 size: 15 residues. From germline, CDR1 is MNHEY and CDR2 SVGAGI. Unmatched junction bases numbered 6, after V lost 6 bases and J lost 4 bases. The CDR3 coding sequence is TGTGCCAGCAGAGCCGGGACTAGCGGGACATACGAGCAGTACTTC. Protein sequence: CASRAGTSGTYEQYF.

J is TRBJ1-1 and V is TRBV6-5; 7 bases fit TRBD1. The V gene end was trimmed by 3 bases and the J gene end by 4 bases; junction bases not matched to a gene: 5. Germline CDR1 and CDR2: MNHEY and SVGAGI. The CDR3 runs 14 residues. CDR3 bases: TGTGCCAGCAGTTATCAGGGGGTCGGCACTGAAGCTTTCTTT. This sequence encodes CASSYQGVGTEAFF.

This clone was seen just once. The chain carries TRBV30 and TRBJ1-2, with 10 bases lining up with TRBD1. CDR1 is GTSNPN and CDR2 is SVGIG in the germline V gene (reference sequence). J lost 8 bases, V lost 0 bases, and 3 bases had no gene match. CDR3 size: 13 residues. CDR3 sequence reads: CAWSVRTGGGYTF. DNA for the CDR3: TGTGCCTGGAGTGTAAGGACAGGGGGGGGCTACACCTTC.

The DNA for the CDR3 is TGTGCCAGCTCACCAACAAAGGACTATAACAATGAGCAGTTCTTC. Encoded protein: CASSPTKDYNNEQFF. V gene TRBV18 combines with J gene TRBJ2-1, with D perhaps TRBD2 (6 bases). The CDR3 is 15 amino acids. V was clipped by 2 bases and J by 5 bases, with 13 bases between them. Germline lookup yields CDR1 KGHSH and CDR2 LQKENI.

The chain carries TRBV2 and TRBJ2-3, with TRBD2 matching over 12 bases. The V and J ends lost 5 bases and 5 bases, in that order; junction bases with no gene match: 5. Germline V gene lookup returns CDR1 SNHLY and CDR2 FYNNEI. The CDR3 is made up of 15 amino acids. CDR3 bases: TGTGCCAGCAGTAGCTCTAGCGGGGGGGTAGATACGCAGTATTTT. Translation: CASSSSSGGVDTQYF.

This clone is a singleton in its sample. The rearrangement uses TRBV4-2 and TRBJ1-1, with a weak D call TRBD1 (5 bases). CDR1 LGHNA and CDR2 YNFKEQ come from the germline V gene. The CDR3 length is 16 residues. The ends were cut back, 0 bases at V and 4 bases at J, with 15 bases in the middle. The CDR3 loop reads CASSQDLGVGGTEAFF. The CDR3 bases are TGTGCCAGCAGCCAAGATCTAGGGGTGGGGGGCACTGAAGCTTTCTTT.

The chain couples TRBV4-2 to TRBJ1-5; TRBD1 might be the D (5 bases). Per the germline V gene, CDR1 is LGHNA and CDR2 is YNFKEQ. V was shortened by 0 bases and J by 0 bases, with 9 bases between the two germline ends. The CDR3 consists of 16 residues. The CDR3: CASSQEWDFSNQPQHF. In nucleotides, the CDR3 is TGTGCCAGCAGCCAAGAGTGGGACTTTAGCAATCAGCCCCAGCATTTT.

The CDR3 DNA is TGTGCCAGCAGCTTGCGGGACATGCTAGCCAAAAACATTCAGTACTTC. Its protein is CASSLRDMLAKNIQYF. The V call is TRBV5-6, the J call TRBJ2-4; possibly TRBD1 for D (6 bases). This CDR3 has 16 residues. Germline CDR1 reads SGHDT; CDR2 reads YYEEEE. V lost 1 base and J lost 0, with 11 bases in between.

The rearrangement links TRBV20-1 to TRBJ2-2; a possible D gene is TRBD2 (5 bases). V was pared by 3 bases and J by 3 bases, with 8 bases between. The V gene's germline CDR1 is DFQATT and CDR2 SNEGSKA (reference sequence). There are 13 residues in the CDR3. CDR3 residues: CSASNGDTGELFF. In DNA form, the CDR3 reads TGCAGTGCTAGTAACGGGGACACCGGGGAGCTGTTTTTT.

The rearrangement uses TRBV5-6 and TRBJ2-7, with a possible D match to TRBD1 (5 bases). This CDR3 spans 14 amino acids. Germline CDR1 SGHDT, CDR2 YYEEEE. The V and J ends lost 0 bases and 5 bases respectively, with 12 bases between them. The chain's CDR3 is CASSLGVLGDEQYF. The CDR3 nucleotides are TGTGCCAGCAGCTTGGGAGTCCTAGGGGACGAGCAGTACTTC.

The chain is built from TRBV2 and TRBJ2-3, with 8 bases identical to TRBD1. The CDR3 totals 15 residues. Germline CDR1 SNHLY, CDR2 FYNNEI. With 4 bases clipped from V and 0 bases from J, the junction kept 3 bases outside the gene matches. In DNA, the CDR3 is TGTGCCAGCAGTGTGGACAGGGAGAGCACAGATACGCAGTATTTT. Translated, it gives CASSVDRESTDTQYF.

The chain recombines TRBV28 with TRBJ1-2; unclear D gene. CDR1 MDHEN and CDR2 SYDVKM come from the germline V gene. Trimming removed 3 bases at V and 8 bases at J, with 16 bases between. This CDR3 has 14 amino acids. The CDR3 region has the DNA TGTGCCAGCAGTTTTCGAACCGACTCTCGGGGCTACACCTTC. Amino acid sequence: CASSFRTDSRGYTF.

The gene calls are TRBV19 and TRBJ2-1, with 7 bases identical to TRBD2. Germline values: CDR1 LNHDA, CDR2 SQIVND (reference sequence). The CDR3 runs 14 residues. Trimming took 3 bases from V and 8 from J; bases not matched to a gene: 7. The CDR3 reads CASSILREYDEQFF. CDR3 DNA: TGTGCCAGTAGTATCTTGCGGGAGTACGATGAGCAGTTCTTC.

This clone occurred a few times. CDR3 in DNA: TGTGCCAGCAGTTCCGGGACAGGGGGCGTTTGGGCTGAAGCTTTCTTT. Protein: CASSSGTGGVWAEAFF. The chain employs TRBV27 and TRBJ1-1; 12 nucleotides agree with TRBD1. Germline loops: CDR1 MNHEY, CDR2 SMNVEV (reference sequence). V dropped 4 bases and J dropped 6; count of bases not matched to a gene: 9. The CDR3 totals 16 residues.

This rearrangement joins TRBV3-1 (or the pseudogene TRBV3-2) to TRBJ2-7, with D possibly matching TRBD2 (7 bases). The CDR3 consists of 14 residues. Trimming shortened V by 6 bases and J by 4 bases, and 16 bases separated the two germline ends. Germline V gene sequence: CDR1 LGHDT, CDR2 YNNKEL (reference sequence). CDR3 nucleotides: TGTGCCAGCAGTTTCCAAGGGAGGGGGTACGAGCAGTACTTC. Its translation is CASSFQGRGYEQYF.

CDR3 sequence reads: CASSESTGRADTQYF. DNA for the CDR3: TGTGCCAGCAGTGAATCTACAGGAAGGGCAGATACGCAGTATTTT. This sequence joins TRBV2 and TRBJ2-3, with TRBD1 as a possible D gene (5 bases). The CDR3 is made up of 15 amino acids. Looked up from germline, CDR1 is SNHLY and CDR2 is FYNNEI. Trimming removed 2 bases at V and 4 bases at J, with 13 bases between.

The CDR3 reads CSVTTGREGPINEQFF. CDR3 nucleotides: TGCAGCGTTACTACCGGGCGGGAGGGCCCAATTAATGAGCAGTTCTTC. This chain links TRBV29-1 with TRBJ2-1; 9 bases agree with TRBD2. The CDR3 length is 16 residues. Germline assignment: CDR1 SQVTM and CDR2 ANQGSEA. The J segment lost 7 bases and the V segment lost 5 bases, leaving 15 bases of the junction unmatched.

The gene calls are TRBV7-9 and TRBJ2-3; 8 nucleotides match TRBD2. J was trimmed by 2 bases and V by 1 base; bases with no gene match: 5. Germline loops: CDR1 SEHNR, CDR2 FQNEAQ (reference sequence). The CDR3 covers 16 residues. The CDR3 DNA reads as TGTGCCAGCAGCTTAGGCCTTAGCGGGGACACAGATACGCAGTATTTT. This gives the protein CASSLGLSGDTDTQYF.

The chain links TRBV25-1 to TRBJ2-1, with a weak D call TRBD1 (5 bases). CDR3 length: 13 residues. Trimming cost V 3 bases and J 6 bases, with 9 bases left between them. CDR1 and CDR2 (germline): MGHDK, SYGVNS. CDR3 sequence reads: CASSDVGANEQFF. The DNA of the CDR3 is TGTGCCAGCAGTGATGTTGGGGCCAATGAGCAGTTCTTC.

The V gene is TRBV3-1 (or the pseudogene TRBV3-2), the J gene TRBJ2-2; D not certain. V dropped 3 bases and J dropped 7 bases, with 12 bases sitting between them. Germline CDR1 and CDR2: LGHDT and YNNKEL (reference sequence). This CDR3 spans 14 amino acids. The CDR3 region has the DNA TGTGCCAGCAGCCACCGCAACACCATCGGGGAGCTGTTTTTT. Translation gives CASSHRNTIGELFF.

The CDR3 loop is CATSGQTDTQYF. In DNA, the CDR3 is TGTGCCACCAGTGGACAGACAGATACGCAGTATTTT. The rearrangement joins TRBV24-1 to TRBJ2-3, with D perhaps matching TRBD1 (5 bases). Germline V gene lookup returns CDR1 KGHDR and CDR2 SFDVKD. The CDR3 extends over 12 amino acids. With 5 bases removed from V and 3 bases from J, the gap between germline ends came to 5 bases.

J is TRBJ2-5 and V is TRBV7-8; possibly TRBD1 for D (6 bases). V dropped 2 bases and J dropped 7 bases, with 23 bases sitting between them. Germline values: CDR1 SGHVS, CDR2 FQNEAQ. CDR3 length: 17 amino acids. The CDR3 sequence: CASSLPRTDLKKGTQYF. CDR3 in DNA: TGTGCCAGCAGCTTACCCCGGACAGACCTTAAGAAGGGGACCCAGTACTTC.